The entry that follows covers one TCR beta chain sequence. In the source study's methods: Estimates of nucleated cell counts were drawn from the amplification of reference gene primers. The protocol was immunoSEQ multiplex PCR, while the TCRdb copy is restricted to in-frame clones and leaves out a portion. V, J and clone size are taken as reported in that table, and D and trimming were inferred from the DNA itself. Of approximately 350,000 clones in the sample, around 80% were seen once. The sample originates from a study of blood T cell repertoires in COVID-19. The CDR3 is made up of 16 amino acids. V gave up 5 bases and J gave up 2 bases; unmatched junction bases: 10. Germline CDR1 and CDR2: SGHVS and FNYEAQ.

The sequenced material came from peripheral blood. The chain recombines TRBV7-6 with TRBJ2-7; 9 nucleotides match TRBD1. The sequence was collected from a man aged 30 to 45 with active or convalescent COVID-19. CDR3 nucleotides: TGTGCCAGCAGCGCCCGAGGGGGACAGGGCACCTACGAGCAGTACTTC. It yields the protein CASSARGGQGTYEQYF.